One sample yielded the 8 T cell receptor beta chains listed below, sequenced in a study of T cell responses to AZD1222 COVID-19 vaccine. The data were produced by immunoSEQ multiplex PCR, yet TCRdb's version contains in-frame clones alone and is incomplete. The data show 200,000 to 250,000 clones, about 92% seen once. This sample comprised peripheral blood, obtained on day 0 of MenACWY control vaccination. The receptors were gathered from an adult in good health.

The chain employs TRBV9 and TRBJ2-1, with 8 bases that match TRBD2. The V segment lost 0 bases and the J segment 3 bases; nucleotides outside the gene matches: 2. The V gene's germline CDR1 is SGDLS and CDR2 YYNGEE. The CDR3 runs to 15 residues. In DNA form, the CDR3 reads TGTGCCAGCAGCGTAGCGGGGGGGAACTACAATGAGCAGTTCTTC. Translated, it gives CASSVAGGNYNEQFF.

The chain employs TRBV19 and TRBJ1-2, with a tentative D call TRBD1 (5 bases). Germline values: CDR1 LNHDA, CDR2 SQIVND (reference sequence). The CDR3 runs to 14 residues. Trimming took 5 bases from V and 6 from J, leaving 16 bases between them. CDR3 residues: CASSQTGTRNGYTF. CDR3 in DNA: TGTGCCAGTAGTCAGACCGGGACCAGGAATGGCTACACCTTC. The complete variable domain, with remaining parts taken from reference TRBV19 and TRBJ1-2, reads DGGITQSPKYLFRKEGQNVTLSCEQNLNHDAMYWYRQDPGQGLRLIYYSQIVNDFQKGDIAEGYSVSREKKESFPLTVTSAQKNPTAFYLCASSQTGTRNGYTFGSGTRLTVV.

CDR3 bases: TGTGCCAGCAGTTTATCGGGCTACGACAGGGTCTGGGAGACCCAGTACTTC. This gives the protein CASSLSGYDRVWETQYF. The V call is TRBV27, the J call TRBJ2-5; 7 positions agree with TRBD1. CDR3 length: 17 residues. V shed 0 bases, J shed 5 bases, and the junction held 12 bases outside the gene matches. Germline V gives CDR1 MNHEY, CDR2 SMNVEV (reference sequence).

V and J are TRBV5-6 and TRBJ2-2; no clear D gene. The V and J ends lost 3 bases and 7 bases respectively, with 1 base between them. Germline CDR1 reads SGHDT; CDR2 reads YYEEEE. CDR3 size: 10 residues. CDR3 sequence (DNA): TGTGCCAGCAGCTGCGGGGAGCTGTTTTTT. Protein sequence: CASSCGELFF.

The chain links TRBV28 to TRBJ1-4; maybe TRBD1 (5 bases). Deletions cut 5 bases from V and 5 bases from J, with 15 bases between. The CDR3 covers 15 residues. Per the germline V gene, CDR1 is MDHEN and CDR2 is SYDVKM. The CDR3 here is CASSTSRAGNEKLFF. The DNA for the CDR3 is TGTGCCAGCAGTACCTCCAGGGCGGGGAATGAAAAACTGTTTTTT.

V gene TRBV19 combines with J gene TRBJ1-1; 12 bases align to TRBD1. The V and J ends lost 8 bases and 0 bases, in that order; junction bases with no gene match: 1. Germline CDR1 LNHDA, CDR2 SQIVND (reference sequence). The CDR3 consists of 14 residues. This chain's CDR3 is CASGDRGLNTEAFF. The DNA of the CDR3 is TGTGCCAGTGGGGACAGGGGGCTGAACACTGAAGCTTTCTTT.

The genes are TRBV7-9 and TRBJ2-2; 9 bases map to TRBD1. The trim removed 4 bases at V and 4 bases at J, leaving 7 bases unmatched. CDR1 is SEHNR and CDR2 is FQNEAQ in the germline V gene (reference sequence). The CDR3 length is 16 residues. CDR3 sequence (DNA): TGTGCCAGCAGCTGGGACAGGGATGCGGGCACCGGGGAGCTGTTTTTT. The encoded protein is CASSWDRDAGTGELFF.

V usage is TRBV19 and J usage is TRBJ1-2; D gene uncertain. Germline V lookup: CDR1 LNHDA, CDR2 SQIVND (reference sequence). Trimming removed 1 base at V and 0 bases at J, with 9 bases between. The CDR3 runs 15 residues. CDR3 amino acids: CASSIGNRPNYGYTF. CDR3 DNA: TGTGCCAGTAGTATAGGTAACCGTCCTAACTATGGCTACACCTTC.